The entry that follows covers one TCR beta chain sequence. Those enrolled, adults aged 18 to 89 years, came from about two dozen US areas. This sample is part of a study of blood T cell repertoires in COVID-19. Study-level information: The analysed material was cDNA or gDNA that came from T cells, B-cell-depleted T cells, or PBMCs.

V lost 6 bases to trimming and J lost 5 bases, with 16 bases between them. The germline V gene has CDR1 MDHEN and CDR2 SYDVKM. The CDR3 sequence is 14 residues long. Method: immunoSEQ multiplex PCR; TCRdb's copy keeps in-frame clones and lacks some. This sample has 350,000 to 450,000 clones; just under 90% occur once, and the top ten carry approximately 1.5%. The TCR was taken from a woman aged 25 to 45 who had recovered from COVID-19. The chain links TRBV28 to TRBJ2-5; D possibly corresponds to TRBD2 (6 bases). Input material: PBMCs or T cells enriched from blood (not recorded which). For the CDR3, the DNA is TGTGCCAGCAGCATATCGGGGGTGGCGGAGACCCAGTACTTC. This encodes CASSISGVAETQYF. The full variable domain, rest sourced from reference TRBV28 and TRBJ2-5, is DVKVTQSSRYLVKRTGEKVFLECVQDMDHENMFWYRQDPGLGLRLIYFSYDVKMKEKGDIPEGYSVSREKKERFSLILESASTNQTSMYLCASSISGVAETQYFGPGTRLLVL.